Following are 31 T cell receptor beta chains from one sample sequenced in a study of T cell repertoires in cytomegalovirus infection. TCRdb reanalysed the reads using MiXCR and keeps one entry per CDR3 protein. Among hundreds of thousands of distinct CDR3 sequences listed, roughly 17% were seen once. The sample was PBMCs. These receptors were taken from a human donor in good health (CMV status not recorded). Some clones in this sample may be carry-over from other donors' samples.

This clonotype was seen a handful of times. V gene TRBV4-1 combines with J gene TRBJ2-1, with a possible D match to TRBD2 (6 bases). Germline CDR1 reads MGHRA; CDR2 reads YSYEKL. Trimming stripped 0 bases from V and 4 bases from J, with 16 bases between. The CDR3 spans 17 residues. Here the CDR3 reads CASSQEGGGNPYNEQFF. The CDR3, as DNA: TGCGCCAGCAGCCAAGAAGGTGGGGGGAACCCATACAATGAGCAGTTCTTC.

The CDR3 coding sequence is TGCAGTGCTAGTACCGGGACGTTTTATGAAAAACTGTTTTTT. It translates to CSASTGTFYEKLFF. The chain employs TRBV20-1 and TRBJ1-4; possible D gene TRBD1, 5 bases. Germline V gene data show CDR1 as DFQATT and CDR2 as SNEGSKA (reference sequence). The CDR3 contains 14 residues. V was pared by 3 bases and J by 6 bases, with 14 bases between.

The CDR3: CASSKIAPWYYEQYF. The DNA for the CDR3 is TGTGCCAGCAGTAAAATAGCACCGTGGTACTACGAGCAGTACTTC. This rearrangement joins TRBV5-6 to TRBJ2-7; D remains unclear. This CDR3 is 15 amino acids long. The germline gives CDR1 SGHDT, CDR2 YYEEEE. The V gene lost 5 bases and the J gene lost 3 bases, with 18 bases spanning the gap. Full variable domain (outside the CDR3, taken from reference TRBV5-6 and TRBJ2-7): DAGVTQSPTHLIKTRGQQVTLRCSPKSGHDTVSWYQQALGQGPQFIFQYYEEEERQRGNFPDRFSGHQFPNYSSELNVNALLLGDSALYLCASSKIAPWYYEQYFGPGTRLTVT.

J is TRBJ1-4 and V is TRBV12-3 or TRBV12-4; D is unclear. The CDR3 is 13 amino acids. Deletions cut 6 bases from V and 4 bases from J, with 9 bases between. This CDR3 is CASSPALNEKLFF. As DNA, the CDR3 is TGTGCCAGCAGCCCCGCCCTTAATGAAAAACTGTTTTTT.

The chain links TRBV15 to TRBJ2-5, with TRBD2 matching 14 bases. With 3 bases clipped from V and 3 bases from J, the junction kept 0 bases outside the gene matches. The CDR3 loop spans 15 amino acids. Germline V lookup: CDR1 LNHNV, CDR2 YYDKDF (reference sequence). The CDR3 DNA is TGTGCCACCAGCAGGGGACTAGCGGGGGAAGAGACCCAGTACTTC. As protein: CATSRGLAGEETQYF.

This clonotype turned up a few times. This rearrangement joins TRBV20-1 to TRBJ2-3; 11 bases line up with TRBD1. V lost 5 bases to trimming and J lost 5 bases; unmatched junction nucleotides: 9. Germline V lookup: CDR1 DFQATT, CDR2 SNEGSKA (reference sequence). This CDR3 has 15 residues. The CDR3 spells CSASRGQGAGDTQYF. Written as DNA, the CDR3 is TGCAGTGCTTCTAGAGGACAGGGGGCTGGAGATACGCAGTATTTT.

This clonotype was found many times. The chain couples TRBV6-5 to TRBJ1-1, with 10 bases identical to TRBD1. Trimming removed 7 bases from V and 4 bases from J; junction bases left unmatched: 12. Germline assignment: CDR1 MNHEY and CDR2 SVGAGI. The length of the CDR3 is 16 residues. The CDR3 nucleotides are TGTGCCAGCACCCGGAACCGGGACAGGGGTGGCACTGAAGCTTTCTTT. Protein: CASTRNRDRGGTEAFF.

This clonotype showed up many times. The CDR3 DNA reads TGTGCCAGCAGCTTAGGGACAGGGGGTCTCTACGAGCAGTACTTC. Its translation is CASSLGTGGLYEQYF. This chain links TRBV7-2 with TRBJ2-7; 10 bases are a match to TRBD1. V trimming: 1 base; J trimming: 3 bases; junction bases outside the gene matches: 3. CDR1 is SGHTA, CDR2 FQGNSA, per germline. The CDR3 is 15 amino acids.

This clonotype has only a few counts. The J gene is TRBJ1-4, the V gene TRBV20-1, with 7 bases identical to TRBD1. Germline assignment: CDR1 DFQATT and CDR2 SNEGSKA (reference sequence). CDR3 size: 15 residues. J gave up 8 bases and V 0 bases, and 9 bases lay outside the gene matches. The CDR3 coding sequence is TGCAGTGCTAGAGACACAAGGACAGGACGAGAAAAACTGTTTTTT. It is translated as CSARDTRTGREKLFF.

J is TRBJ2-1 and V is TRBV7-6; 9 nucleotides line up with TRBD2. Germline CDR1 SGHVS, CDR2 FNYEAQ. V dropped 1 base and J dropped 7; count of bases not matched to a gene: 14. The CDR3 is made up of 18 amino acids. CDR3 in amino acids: CASSLVEAGGLVVNEQFF. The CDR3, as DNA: TGTGCCAGCAGCTTAGTGGAAGCGGGGGGCTTAGTTGTGAATGAGCAGTTCTTC.

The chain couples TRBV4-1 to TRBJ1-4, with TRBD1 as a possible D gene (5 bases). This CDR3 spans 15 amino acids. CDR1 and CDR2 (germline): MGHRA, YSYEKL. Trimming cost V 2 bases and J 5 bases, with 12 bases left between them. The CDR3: CASSQPTVANEKLFF. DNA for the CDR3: TGCGCCAGCAGCCAACCGACAGTCGCGAATGAAAAACTGTTTTTT.

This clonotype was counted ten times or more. DNA for the CDR3: TGTGCCAGCAGCGACAGGGGAAACTATGGCTACACCTTC. This encodes CASSDRGNYGYTF. The chain employs TRBV7-9 and TRBJ1-2, with 8 positions matching TRBD1. Looked up from germline, CDR1 is SEHNR and CDR2 is FQNEAQ (reference sequence). V gave up 5 bases and J gave up 2 bases; unmatched junction bases: 1. The CDR3 length is 13 residues.

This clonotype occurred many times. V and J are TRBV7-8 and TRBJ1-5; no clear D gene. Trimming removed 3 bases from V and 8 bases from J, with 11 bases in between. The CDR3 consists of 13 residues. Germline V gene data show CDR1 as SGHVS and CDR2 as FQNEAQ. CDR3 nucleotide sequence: TGTGCCAGCAGCTTTTATCTGTACGAGCCCCAGCATTTT. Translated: CASSFYLYEPQHF.

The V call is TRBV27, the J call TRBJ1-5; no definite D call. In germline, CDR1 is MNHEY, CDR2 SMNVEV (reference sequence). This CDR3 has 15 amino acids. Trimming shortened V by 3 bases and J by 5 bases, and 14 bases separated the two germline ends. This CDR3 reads CASSFTAGRDQPQHF. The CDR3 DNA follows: TGTGCCAGCAGTTTTACCGCAGGAAGGGATCAGCCCCAGCATTTT.

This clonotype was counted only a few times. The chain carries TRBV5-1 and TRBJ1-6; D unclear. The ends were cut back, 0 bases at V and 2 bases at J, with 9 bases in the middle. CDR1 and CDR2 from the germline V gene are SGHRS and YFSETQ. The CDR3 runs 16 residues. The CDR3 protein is CASSLGAGPYNSPLHF. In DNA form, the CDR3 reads TGCGCCAGCAGCTTGGGGGCAGGACCCTATAATTCACCCCTCCACTTT.

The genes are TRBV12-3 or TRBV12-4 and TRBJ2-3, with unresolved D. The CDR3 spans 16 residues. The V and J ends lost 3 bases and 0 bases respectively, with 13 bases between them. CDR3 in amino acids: CASSLSVAASTDTQYF. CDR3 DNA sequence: TGTGCCAGCAGTTTGTCAGTAGCTGCTAGCACAGATACGCAGTATTTT.

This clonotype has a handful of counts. The CDR3 nucleotides are TGTGCCAGCAGCTCATACGGGGTCCAAGAGACCCAGTACTTC. Encoded protein: CASSSYGVQETQYF. The chain recombines TRBV11-2 with TRBJ2-5; D might be TRBD2 (5 bases). V was cut by 4 bases and J by 1 base, with 10 bases left in between. The CDR3 runs 14 residues. Germline CDR1 SGHAT, CDR2 FQNNGV.

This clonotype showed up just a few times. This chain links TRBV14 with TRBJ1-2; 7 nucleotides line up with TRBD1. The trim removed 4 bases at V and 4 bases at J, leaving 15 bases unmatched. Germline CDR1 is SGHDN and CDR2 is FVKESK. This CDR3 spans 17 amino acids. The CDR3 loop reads CASSPPTGILSSYGYTF. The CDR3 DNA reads TGTGCCAGCAGCCCGCCGACAGGGATCTTATCTTCCTATGGCTACACCTTC.

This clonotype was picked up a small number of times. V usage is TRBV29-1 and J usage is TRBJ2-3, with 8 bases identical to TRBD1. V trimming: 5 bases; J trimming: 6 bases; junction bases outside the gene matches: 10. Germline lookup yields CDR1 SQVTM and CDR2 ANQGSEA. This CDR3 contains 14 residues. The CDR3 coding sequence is TGCAGCGTTCTAAACGCAGGGGGCTTGGATACGCAGTATTTT. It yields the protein CSVLNAGGLDTQYF.

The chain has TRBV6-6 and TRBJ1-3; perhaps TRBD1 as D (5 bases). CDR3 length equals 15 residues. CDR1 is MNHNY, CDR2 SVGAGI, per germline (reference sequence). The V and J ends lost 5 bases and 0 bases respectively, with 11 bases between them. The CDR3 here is CASSTTGISGNTIYF. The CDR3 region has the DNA TGTGCCAGCAGTACCACAGGCATCTCTGGAAACACCATATATTTT.

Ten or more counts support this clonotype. The CDR3 nucleotides read TGTGCCAGCAGTTACACGCGTGCGGCGGGGGGGGGCAATGAGCAGTTCTTC. As protein: CASSYTRAAGGGNEQFF. V is TRBV6-6 and J is TRBJ2-1; 9 nucleotides match TRBD2. The junction had 11 bases not matched to a gene; V was cut back by 2 bases and J by 6 bases. This CDR3 spans 17 amino acids. Germline CDR1 is MNHNY and CDR2 is SVGAGI (reference sequence).

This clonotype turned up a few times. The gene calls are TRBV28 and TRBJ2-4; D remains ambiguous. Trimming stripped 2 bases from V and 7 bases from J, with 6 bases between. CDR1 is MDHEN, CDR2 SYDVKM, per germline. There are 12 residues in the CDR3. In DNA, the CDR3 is TGTGCCAGCAGTTTAGGGCCGAACATTCAGTACTTC. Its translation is CASSLGPNIQYF.

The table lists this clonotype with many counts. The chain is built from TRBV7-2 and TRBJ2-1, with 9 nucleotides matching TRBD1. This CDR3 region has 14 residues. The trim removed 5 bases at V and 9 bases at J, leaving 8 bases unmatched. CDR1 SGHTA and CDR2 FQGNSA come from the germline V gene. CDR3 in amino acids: CASSLQRQGGEQFF. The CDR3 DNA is TGTGCCAGCAGCCTCCAAAGACAGGGGGGTGAGCAGTTCTTC. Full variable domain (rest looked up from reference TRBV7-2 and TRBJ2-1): GAGVSQSPSNKVTEKGKDVELRCDPISGHTALYWYRQSLGQGLEFLIYFQGNSAPDKSGLPSDRFSAERTGGSVSTLTIQRTQQEDSAVYLCASSLQRQGGEQFFGPGTRLTVL.

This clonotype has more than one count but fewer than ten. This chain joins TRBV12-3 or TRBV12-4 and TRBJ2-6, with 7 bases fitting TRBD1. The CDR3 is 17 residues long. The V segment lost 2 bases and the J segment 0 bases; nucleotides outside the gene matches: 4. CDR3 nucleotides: TGTGCCAGCAGTTTAAGGACAGGCGACTCTGGGGCCAACGTCCTGACTTTC. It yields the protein CASSLRTGDSGANVLTF.

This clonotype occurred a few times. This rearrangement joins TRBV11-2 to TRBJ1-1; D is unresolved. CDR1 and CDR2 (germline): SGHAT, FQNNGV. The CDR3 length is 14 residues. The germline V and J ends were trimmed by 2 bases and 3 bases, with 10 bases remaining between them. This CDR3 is CASSLSLSDTEAFF. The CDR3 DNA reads TGTGCCAGCAGCTTATCCCTAAGTGACACTGAAGCTTTCTTT.

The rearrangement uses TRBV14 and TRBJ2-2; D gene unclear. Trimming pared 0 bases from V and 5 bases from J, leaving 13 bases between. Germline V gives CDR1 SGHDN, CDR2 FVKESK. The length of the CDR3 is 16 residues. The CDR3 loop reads CASSQDYNSLTGELFF. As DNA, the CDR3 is TGTGCCAGCAGCCAAGATTATAACAGCCTTACCGGGGAGCTGTTTTTT.

CDR3 amino acids: CANRETFWYEQYF. Written as DNA, the CDR3 is TGTGCCAACAGAGAGACCTTCTGGTACGAGCAGTACTTC. The chain recombines TRBV2 with TRBJ2-7; D unresolved. V lost 10 bases, J lost 4 bases, and 17 bases lay in between. The CDR3 has 13 amino acids. The germline V gene has CDR1 SNHLY and CDR2 FYNNEI.

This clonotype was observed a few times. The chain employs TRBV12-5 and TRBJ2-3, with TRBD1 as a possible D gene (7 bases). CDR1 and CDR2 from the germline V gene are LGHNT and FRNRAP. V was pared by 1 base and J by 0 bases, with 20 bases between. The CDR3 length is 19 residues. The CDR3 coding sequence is TGTGCTAGTGGTTTGGCCAATTCCATTCCAGGGGGGAGCACAGATACGCAGTATTTT. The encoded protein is CASGLANSIPGGSTDTQYF.

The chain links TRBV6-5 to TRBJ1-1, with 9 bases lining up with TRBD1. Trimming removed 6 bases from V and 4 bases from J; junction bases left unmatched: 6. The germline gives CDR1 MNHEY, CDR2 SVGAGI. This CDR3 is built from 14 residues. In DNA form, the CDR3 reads TGTGCCAGCAGGGGGACAGGGAATCCCACTGAAGCTTTCTTT. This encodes CASRGTGNPTEAFF.

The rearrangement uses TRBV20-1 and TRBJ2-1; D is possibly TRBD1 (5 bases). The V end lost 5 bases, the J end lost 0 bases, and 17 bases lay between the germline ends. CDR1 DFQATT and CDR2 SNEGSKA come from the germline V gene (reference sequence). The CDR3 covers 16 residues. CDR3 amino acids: CSAPAVDSSSYNEQFF. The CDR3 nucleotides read TGCAGTGCTCCGGCGGTCGACAGTAGCTCCTACAATGAGCAGTTCTTC.

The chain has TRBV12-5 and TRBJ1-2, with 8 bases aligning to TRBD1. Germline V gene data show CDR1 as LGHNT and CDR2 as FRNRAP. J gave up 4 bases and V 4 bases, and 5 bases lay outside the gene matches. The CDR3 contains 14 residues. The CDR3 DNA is TGTGCTAGTGGTTCCGGACAGGGTAGCTATGGCTACACCTTC. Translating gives CASGSGQGSYGYTF.